The clone carrying this TCR beta chain was found many times. Its antigen remains unidentified. The CDR3 has 16 residues. CDR1 and CDR2 (germline): MNHEY, SVGEGT. V lost 6 bases, J lost 0 bases, and 5 bases stayed unmatched. This sample is drawn from a study of CD8 T cells in ankylosing spondylitis. Study findings and constraints: Disease-linked clones displayed a CD8+ phenotype and appeared relatively rarely in peripheral blood. It was reported that disease-linked clones were significantly enriched in matched ankylosing spondylitis synovial fluid. A TCR beta motif of under 10 highly homologous variants seemed to mark ankylosing spondylitis blood.

A quantitative 5'-RACE method, one with molecular barcodes, was used to make TCR beta libraries. TCRdb re-called the 5' RACE reads with MiXCR, one entry per CDR3 protein. This table has about 480,000 distinct CDR3 sequences, roughly a sixth appearing once. Sequencing input: blood, either unsorted or a sorted T cell fraction (not recorded which). The V call is TRBV6-2 or TRBV6-3, the J call TRBJ2-1; TRBD2 matches 10 bases. The TCR was taken from a male donor with ankylosing spondylitis. The CDR3 nucleotides read TGTGCCAGCAGCCTACTAGCGGGACCCTCCTACAATGAGCAGTTCTTC. Its protein is CASSLLAGPSYNEQFF.